This entry lists 5 T cell receptor beta chains sequenced from one sample in a study of blood T cell repertoires in COVID-19. Only in-frame clones appear in the TCRdb table, and some are missing; sequencing was by immunoSEQ multiplex PCR. Among about 140,000 clones, approximately 91% were seen once, and the ten largest hold approximately 10%. Specimen: peripheral blood. The receptors were sampled from a man between 45 and 60 years old with active or convalescent COVID-19.

The V gene is TRBV30, the J gene TRBJ1-5; 8 positions match TRBD1. Germline V gives CDR1 GTSNPN, CDR2 SVGIG (reference sequence). After removal of 3 bases from V and 2 bases from J, the junction contained 3 bases not matched to a gene. The CDR3 sequence is 14 residues long. CDR3 loop: CAWSGQGRNQPQHF. In nucleotides, the CDR3 is TGTGCCTGGAGCGGACAGGGCCGCAATCAGCCCCAGCATTTT.

This sequence joins TRBV19 and TRBJ2-7, with D possibly matching TRBD2 (7 bases). Germline CDR1 is LNHDA and CDR2 is SQIVND (reference sequence). Trimming left V 3 bases short and J 3 bases short, with 15 bases between. This CDR3 has 15 residues. The CDR3 reads CASSIGGGRGYEQYF. The DNA for the CDR3 is TGTGCCAGTAGTATCGGGGGCGGGAGAGGCTACGAGCAGTACTTC. Full variable domain (remainder filled in from reference TRBV19 and TRBJ2-7): DGGITQSPKYLFRKEGQNVTLSCEQNLNHDAMYWYRQDPGQGLRLIYYSQIVNDFQKGDIAEGYSVSREKKESFPLTVTSAQKNPTAFYLCASSIGGGRGYEQYFGPGTRLTVT.

This sequence joins TRBV18 and TRBJ1-4; 9 nucleotides align to TRBD1. Germline CDR1 is KGHSH and CDR2 is LQKENI. CDR3 length equals 15 residues. Germline trimming cut 3 bases from V and 7 bases from J; bases unmatched to any gene: 6. DNA of the CDR3: TGTGCCAGCTCACCCTCACAGGGGGCCGGTGAAAAACTGTTTTTT. Translated: CASSPSQGAGEKLFF.

This rearrangement joins TRBV24-1 to TRBJ1-2; D is unresolved. The germline gives CDR1 KGHDR, CDR2 SFDVKD. The germline V and J ends were trimmed by 9 bases and 0 bases, with 13 bases remaining between them. The CDR3 runs to 14 residues. The CDR3 here is CATSPGSANYGYTF. Here the CDR3 DNA reads TGTGCCACCTCTCCGGGATCGGCTAACTATGGCTACACCTTC.

The gene calls are TRBV3-1 (or the pseudogene TRBV3-2) and TRBJ2-7, with 8 bases identical to TRBD2. The germline V gene encodes CDR1 LGHDT and CDR2 YNNKEL (reference sequence). The trim removed 1 base at V and 2 bases at J, leaving 7 bases unmatched. CDR3 size: 16 residues. The CDR3 spells CASSQALSSGPYEQYF. CDR3 bases: TGTGCCAGCAGCCAAGCCCTCTCTAGCGGGCCCTACGAGCAGTACTTC.